Below are 5 T cell receptor beta chains sequenced from a single sample in a study of PD-1 blockade in classical Hodgkin lymphoma. The data were produced by immunoSEQ multiplex PCR, yet TCRdb's version contains in-frame clones alone and is incomplete. Counted here are under 35,000 clones, 70% to 90% occurring once; the ten biggest clones make up under 0.4%. Time point defined: newly diagnosed, previously untreated cHL patient sample. Researchers report purifying CD4+ T cells from thawed PBMCs by magnetic negative selection. Material: CD4+ T cells from blood. The receptors were sampled from a human donor with classical Hodgkin lymphoma.

This sequence joins TRBV18 and TRBJ1-1; D is unresolved. V lost 2 bases and J lost 5, with 9 bases in between. Looked up from germline, CDR1 is KGHSH and CDR2 is LQKENI. The CDR3 is 13 amino acids. In DNA, the CDR3 is TGTGCCAGCTCACCATCTGAGGAGACTGAAGCTTTCTTT. Its protein is CASSPSEETEAFF.

This clone appeared a single time. The chain combines TRBV6-4 with TRBJ2-2, with D hard to call. Germline CDR1 and CDR2: MRHNA and SNTAGT. There are 14 residues in the CDR3. V shed 4 bases and J shed 3 bases, with 9 bases lying between them. In DNA form, the CDR3 reads TGTGCCAGCAGTGGTCAGGCGCACACCGGGGAGCTGTTTTTT. Protein product: CASSGQAHTGELFF.

The chain combines TRBV2 with TRBJ1-6; D remains ambiguous. The CDR3 consists of 15 residues. CDR1 is SNHLY and CDR2 is FYNNEI in the germline V gene. V lost 7 bases to trimming and J lost 2 bases, with 12 bases between them. The DNA for the CDR3 is TGTGCCAGCAAACCGCGGACGGCCTATAATTCACCCCTCCACTTT. This sequence encodes CASKPRTAYNSPLHF.

This CDR3 is CASTRLTDGELFF. The DNA for the CDR3 is TGTGCCAGCACCCGTCTCACGGACGGGGAGCTGTTTTTT. The gene calls are TRBV9 and TRBJ2-2; no firm D call. The CDR3 contains 13 residues. V lost 6 bases and J 7 bases, leaving 13 bases between the germline ends. The germline gives CDR1 SGDLS, CDR2 YYNGEE.

The chain links TRBV27 to TRBJ2-3; 14 positions match TRBD2. CDR3 length equals 16 residues. V lost 6 bases and J lost 5; bases outside the gene matches: 7. Germline values: CDR1 MNHEY, CDR2 SMNVEV (reference sequence). This CDR3 is CASSRGLAGVVDTQYF. CDR3 DNA sequence: TGTGCCAGCAGCAGGGGACTAGCGGGAGTAGTAGATACGCAGTATTTT.